The entry below gives a single T cell receptor beta chain sequence along with its context. The antigen is not known. Germline assignment: CDR1 SGHRS and CDR2 YFSETQ. This CDR3 spans 14 amino acids. V shed 0 bases and J shed 0 bases, with 7 bases lying between them. Study conclusions and caveats: Tumor Tregs overlapped most with tumor, then blood, naive CD4+ cells. The larger-cohort validation was restricted to a single TCR beta V-J rearrangement rather than whole repertoires.

TCRdb analysed the 5' RACE reads with MiXCR anew, one entry per CDR3 protein. The data show tens of thousands of distinct CDR3 sequences, approximately 30% seen once. Input material: tumor-infiltrating memory CD4+ T cells sorted from the breast tumor. Regarding subset: memory CD4+ T cells, CD4+CD45RO+CD25-. This TCR was sampled from a female donor with breast cancer. V is TRBV5-1 and J is TRBJ2-7; D is possibly TRBD2 (5 bases). The CDR3 DNA is TGCGCCAGCAGCTTGGCGGGAAACTCCTACGAGCAGTACTTC. Its translation: CASSLAGNSYEQYF.